This paragraph covers one TCR beta chain sequence. Ten or more counts support this clonotype. This receptor's antigen is unknown. Nothing much larger sits one base from this clone, and base qualities are not available. These data come from a study of CD8 T cells in ankylosing spondylitis (dated by TCRdb to about 2017). Study-wide context: The study set out to find disease-linked TCR variants by profiling T cell receptor beta repertoires in ankylosing spondylitis patients and healthy donors. The whole study cohort included 108 healthy donors and 25 ankylosing spondylitis patients. Peripheral blood was sampled, and synovial fluid was additionally collected from ankylosing spondylitis patients.

Here is what the overall study found, with its caveats: According to the report, matched synovial fluid samples from ankylosing spondylitis patients were significantly enriched for the disease-linked clones. Blood from ankylosing spondylitis patients appeared to be characterized by a TCR beta motif composed of under ten highly homologous amino acid variants. Some motif variants were previously reported in synovial fluid and blood of reactive arthritis patients, suggesting common disease-initiation mechanisms. A CD8+ phenotype was shown by the disease-linked clones, which were found at relatively low frequencies in peripheral blood.

The CDR3 has 14 amino acids, counting the end cysteine and phenylalanine. The only DNA kept is the CDR3, 42 bases in frame from the first base. V sheds 2 bases and J sheds 6 bases, leaving 13 bases between their ends. Taken from the germline V gene, the CDR1 and CDR2 loops are MGHRA and YSYEKL. For sequencing, an Illumina HiSeq 2500 was employed. TCR beta libraries were prepared by quantitative 5'-RACE with molecular barcodes. Under the source paper's analysis protocol: Disease-linked TCR variants were identified with a new computational method built on a probabilistic model of VDJ rearrangement. The public reads were run again by TCRdb, first through fastp at Q25 and then through MiXCR, and only productive beta chains were kept. Identical CDR3 protein sequences are pooled into one entry, listed with their most common genes and DNA. The V and J calls, along with clone size, are taken from TCRdb and not from the paper's own processing. For this sample the table gives about 130,000 distinct CDR3 sequences, of which more than 15% were detected only once. Together, the top ten hold 25% to 40% of the sample.

The material sequenced was blood, either unsorted or a sorted T cell fraction (not recorded which). The rearrangement joined TRBV4-1 to TRBJ2-5, and perhaps TRBD2 as D gene, on 5 matching bases. This TCR was sampled from a male donor with ankylosing spondylitis. The encoded CDR3 is CASSQKDGEKTQYF. The DNA sequence is TGCGCCAGCAGCCAAAAGGACGGGGAAAAGACCCAGTACTTC.